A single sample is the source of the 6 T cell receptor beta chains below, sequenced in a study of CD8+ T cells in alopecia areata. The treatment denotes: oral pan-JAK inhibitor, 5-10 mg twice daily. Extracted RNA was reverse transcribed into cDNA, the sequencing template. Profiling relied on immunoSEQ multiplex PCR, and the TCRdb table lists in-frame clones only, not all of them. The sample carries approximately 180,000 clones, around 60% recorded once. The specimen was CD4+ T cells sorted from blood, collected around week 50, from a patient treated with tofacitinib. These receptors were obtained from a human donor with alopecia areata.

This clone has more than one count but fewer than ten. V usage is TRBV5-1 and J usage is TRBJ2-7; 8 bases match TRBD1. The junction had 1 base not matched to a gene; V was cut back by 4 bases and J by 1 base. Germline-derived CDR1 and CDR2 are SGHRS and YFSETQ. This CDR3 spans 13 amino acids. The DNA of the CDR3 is TGCGCCAGCAGCCGGGACAGGTCCTACGAGCAGTACTTC. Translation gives CASSRDRSYEQYF. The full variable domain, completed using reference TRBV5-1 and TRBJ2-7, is KAGVTQTPRYLIKTRGQQVTLSCSPISGHRSVSWYQQTPGQGLQFLFEYFSETQRNKGNFPGRFSGRQFSNSRSEMNVSTLELGDSALYLCASSRDRSYEQYFGPGTRLTVT.

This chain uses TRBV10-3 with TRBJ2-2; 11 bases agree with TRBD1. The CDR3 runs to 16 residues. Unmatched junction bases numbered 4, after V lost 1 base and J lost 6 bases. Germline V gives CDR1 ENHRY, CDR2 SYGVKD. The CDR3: CAISELGQGDAGELFF. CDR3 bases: TGTGCCATCAGTGAGTTGGGACAGGGGGACGCCGGGGAGCTGTTTTTT.

CDR3 coding DNA: TGTGCCAGCAGTGAAACGTTGAGGGGGCGTGCTTTCTTT. This translates into CASSETLRGRAFF. The rearrangement joins TRBV25-1 to TRBJ1-1; 7 bases are a match to TRBD1. CDR3 size: 13 residues. Per the germline V gene, CDR1 is MGHDK and CDR2 is SYGVNS. Losses at the gene ends were 2 bases for V and 11 bases for J; bases not matched to a gene: 8.

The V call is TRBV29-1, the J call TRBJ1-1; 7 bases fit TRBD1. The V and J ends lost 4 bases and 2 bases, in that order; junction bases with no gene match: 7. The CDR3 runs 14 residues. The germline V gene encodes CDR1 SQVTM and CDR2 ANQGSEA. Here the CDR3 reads CSVGPGTVNTEAFF. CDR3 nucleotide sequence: TGCAGCGTTGGTCCTGGGACAGTTAACACTGAAGCTTTCTTT.

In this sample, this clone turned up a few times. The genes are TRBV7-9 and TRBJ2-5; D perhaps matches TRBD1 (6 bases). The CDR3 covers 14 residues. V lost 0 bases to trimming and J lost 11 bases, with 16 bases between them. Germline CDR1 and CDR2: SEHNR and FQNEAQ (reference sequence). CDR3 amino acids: CASSLAWGLGEQYF. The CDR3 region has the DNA TGTGCCAGCAGCTTAGCGTGGGGGCTCGGGGAGCAGTACTTC. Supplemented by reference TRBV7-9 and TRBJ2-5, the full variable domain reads DTGVSQNPRHKITKRGQNVTFRCDPISEHNRLYWYRQTLGQGPEFLTYFQNEAQLEKSRLLSDRFSAERPKGSFSTLEIQRTEQGDSAMYLCASSLAWGLGEQYFGPGTRLLVL.

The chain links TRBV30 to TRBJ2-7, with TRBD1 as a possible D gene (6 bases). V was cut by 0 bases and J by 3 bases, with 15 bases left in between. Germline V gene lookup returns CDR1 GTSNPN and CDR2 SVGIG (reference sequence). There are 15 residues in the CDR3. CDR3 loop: CAWSVGSHRDYEQYF. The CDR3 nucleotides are TGTGCCTGGAGTGTAGGGAGCCACAGGGACTACGAGCAGTACTTC.